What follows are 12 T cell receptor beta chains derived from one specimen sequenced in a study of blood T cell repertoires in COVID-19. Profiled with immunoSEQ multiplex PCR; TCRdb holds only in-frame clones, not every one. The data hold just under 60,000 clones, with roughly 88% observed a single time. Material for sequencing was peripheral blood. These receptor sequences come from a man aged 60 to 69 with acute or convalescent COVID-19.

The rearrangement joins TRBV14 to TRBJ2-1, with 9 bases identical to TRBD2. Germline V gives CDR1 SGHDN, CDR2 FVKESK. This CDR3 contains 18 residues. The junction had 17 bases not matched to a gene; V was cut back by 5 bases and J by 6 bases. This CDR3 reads CASSSPREAGGHRNEQFF. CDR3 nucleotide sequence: TGTGCCAGCAGCTCCCCCCGGGAAGCGGGAGGCCACCGCAATGAGCAGTTCTTC.

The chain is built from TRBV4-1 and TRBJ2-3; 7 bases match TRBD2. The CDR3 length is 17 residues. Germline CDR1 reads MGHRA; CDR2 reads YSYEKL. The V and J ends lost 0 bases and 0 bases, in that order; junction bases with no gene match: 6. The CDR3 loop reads CASSQDSSGLSTDTQYF. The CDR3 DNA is TGCGCCAGCAGCCAAGATTCTAGCGGCCTTAGCACAGATACGCAGTATTTT.

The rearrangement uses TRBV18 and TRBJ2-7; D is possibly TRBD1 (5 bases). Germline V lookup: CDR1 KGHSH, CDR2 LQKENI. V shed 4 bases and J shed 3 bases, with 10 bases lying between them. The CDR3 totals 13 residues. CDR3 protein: CASSLAGFYEQYF. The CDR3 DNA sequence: TGTGCCAGCTCACTTGCAGGGTTCTACGAGCAGTACTTC.

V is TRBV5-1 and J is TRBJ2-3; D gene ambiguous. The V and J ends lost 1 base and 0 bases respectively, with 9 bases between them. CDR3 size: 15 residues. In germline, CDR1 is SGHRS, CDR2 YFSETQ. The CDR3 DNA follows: TGCGCCAGCAGCTTGTTCTCGGTGAGCACAGATACGCAGTATTTT. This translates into CASSLFSVSTDTQYF.

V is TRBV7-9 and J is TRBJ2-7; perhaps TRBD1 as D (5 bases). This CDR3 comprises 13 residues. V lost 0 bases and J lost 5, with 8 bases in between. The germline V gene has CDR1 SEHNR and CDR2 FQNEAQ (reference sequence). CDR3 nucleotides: TGTGCCAGCAGCTTAGCAGGGGTTGACGAGCAGTACTTC. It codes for CASSLAGVDEQYF.

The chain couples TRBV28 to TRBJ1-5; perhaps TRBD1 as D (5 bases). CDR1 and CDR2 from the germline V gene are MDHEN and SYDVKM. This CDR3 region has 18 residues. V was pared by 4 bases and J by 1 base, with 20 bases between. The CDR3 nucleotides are TGTGCCAGCAGTTATGCCGTTGGACACAGTCTAAGCAATCAGCCCCAGCATTTT. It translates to CASSYAVGHSLSNQPQHF.

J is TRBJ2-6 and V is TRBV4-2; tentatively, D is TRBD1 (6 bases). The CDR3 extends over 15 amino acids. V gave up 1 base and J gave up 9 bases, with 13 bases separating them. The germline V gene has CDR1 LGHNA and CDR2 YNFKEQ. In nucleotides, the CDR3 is TGTGCCAGCAGCCAAGTCGGGACACCTAGCAACGTCCTGACTTTC. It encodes CASSQVGTPSNVLTF.

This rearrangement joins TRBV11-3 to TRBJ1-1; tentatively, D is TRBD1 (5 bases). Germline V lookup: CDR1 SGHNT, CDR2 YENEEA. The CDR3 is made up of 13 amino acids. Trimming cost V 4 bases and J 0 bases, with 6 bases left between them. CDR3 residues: CASSWGLNTEAFF. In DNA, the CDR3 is TGTGCCAGCAGCTGGGGCCTGAACACTGAAGCTTTCTTT.

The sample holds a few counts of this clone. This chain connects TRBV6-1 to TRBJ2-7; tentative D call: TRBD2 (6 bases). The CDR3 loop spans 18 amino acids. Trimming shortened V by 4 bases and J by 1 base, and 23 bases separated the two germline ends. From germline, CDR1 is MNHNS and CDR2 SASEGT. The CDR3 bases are TGTGCCAGCAGTGCAACGGGGTTTACGGGAGCCAATTCCTACGAGCAGTACTTC. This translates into CASSATGFTGANSYEQYF.

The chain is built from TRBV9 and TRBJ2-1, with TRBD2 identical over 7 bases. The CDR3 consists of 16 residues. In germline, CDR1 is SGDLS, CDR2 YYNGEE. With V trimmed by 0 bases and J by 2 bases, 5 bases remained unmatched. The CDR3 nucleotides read TGTGCCAGCAGCGTAGCTGGGGGGGGTACCTACAATGAGCAGTTCTTC. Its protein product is CASSVAGGGTYNEQFF. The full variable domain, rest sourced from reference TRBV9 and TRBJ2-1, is DSGVTQTPKHLITATGQRVTLRCSPRSGDLSVYWYQQSLDQGLQFLIQYYNGEERAKGNILERFSAQQFPDLHSELNLSSLELGDSALYFCASSVAGGGTYNEQFFGPGTRLTVL.

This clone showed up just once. The CDR3 protein is CASSPTGITYGYTF. CDR3 coding DNA: TGCGCCAGCAGCCCCACAGGGATAACCTATGGCTACACCTTC. V and J are TRBV5-1 and TRBJ1-2; a possible D gene is TRBD1 (6 bases). Per germline, CDR1 SGHRS and CDR2 YFSETQ. CDR3 length: 14 amino acids. V was pared by 4 bases and J by 4 bases, with 14 bases between. Combining the CDR3 with reference TRBV5-1 and TRBJ1-2 gives the whole variable domain KAGVTQTPRYLIKTRGQQVTLSCSPISGHRSVSWYQQTPGQGLQFLFEYFSETQRNKGNFPGRFSGRQFSNSRSEMNVSTLELGDSALYLCASSPTGITYGYTFGSGTRLTVV.

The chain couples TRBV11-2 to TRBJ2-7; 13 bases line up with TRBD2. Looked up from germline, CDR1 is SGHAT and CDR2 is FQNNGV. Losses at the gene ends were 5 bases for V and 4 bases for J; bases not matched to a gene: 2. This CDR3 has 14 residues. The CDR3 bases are TGTGCCAGCAGCCTACTAGCGGGGGGGTACGAGCAGTACTTC. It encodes CASSLLAGGYEQYF. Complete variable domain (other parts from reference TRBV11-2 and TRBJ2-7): EAGVAQSPRYKIIEKRQSVAFWCNPISGHATLYWYQQILGQGPKLLIQFQNNGVVDDSQLPKDRFSAERLKGVDSTLKIQPAKLEDSAVYLCASSLLAGGYEQYFGPGTRLTVT.